One and the same sample provided the 16 T cell receptor beta chains below, sequenced in a study of early T cells in non-severe SARS-CoV-2 infection. From the 5' RACE reads, TCRdb called clonotypes with MiXCR, one entry per CDR3 protein. Of around 26,000 distinct CDR3 sequences in the sample, nearly 5% were seen once. Material for sequencing was whole blood. Every receptor here comes from an adult who was a healthcare worker with PCR-confirmed SARS-CoV-2 infection or an uninfected control (not recorded which).

This clonotype was recorded at least ten times. The chain recombines TRBV4-2 with TRBJ2-3, with D unresolved. Germline values: CDR1 LGHNA, CDR2 YNFKEQ. V dropped 2 bases and J dropped 3 bases, with 12 bases sitting between them. This CDR3 comprises 15 residues. The CDR3 reads CASSQLGDATDTQYF. The CDR3 DNA follows: TGTGCCAGCAGCCAACTTGGGGATGCGACAGATACGCAGTATTTT.

This clonotype has just a few counts. The V gene is TRBV7-9, the J gene TRBJ2-1, with D possibly being TRBD1 (6 bases). Germline CDR1 SEHNR, CDR2 FQNEAQ (reference sequence). The V and J ends lost 2 bases and 9 bases respectively, with 8 bases between them. The CDR3 is 12 amino acids. The CDR3 DNA sequence: TGTGCCAGCAGCTTAAGGGGGAGTGAGCAGTTCTTC. Its translation: CASSLRGSEQFF. Full variable domain (rest looked up from reference TRBV7-9 and TRBJ2-1): DTGVSQNPRHKITKRGQNVTFRCDPISEHNRLYWYRQTLGQGPEFLTYFQNEAQLEKSRLLSDRFSAERPKGSFSTLEIQRTEQGDSAMYLCASSLRGSEQFFGPGTRLTVL.

This clonotype turned up a few times. V usage is TRBV7-9 and J usage is TRBJ2-1; D is undetermined. V lost 2 bases and J 3 bases, leaving 2 bases between the germline ends. The germline gives CDR1 SEHNR, CDR2 FQNEAQ (reference sequence). The CDR3 is 12 residues long. The CDR3 DNA follows: TGTGCCAGCAGCTTATTCTACAATGAGCAGTTCTTC. The encoded protein is CASSLFYNEQFF.

This sequence joins TRBV12-3 or TRBV12-4 and TRBJ2-1; 9 positions match TRBD2. The CDR3 contains 13 residues. With V trimmed by 7 bases and J by 6 bases, 4 bases remained unmatched. The CDR3 protein is CASKRGAPNEQFF. Written as DNA, the CDR3 is TGTGCCAGCAAGCGGGGGGCGCCCAATGAGCAGTTCTTC.

This clonotype rates as medium-sized. V gene TRBV11-2 combines with J gene TRBJ1-5, with 9 bases identical to TRBD1. The V gene's germline CDR1 is SGHAT and CDR2 FQNNGV. The ends lost 5 bases at V and 7 bases at J; junction bases unmatched: 9. This CDR3 is built from 15 residues. The CDR3 DNA is TGTGCCAGCAGCCCGGATACAGGGGGCGGACAGCCCCAGCATTTT. Residues: CASSPDTGGGQPQHF.

The V gene is TRBV2, the J gene TRBJ2-2; D is perhaps TRBD1 or TRBD2 (5 bases each). CDR1 is SNHLY and CDR2 is FYNNEI in the germline V gene. There are 15 residues in the CDR3. Trimming stripped 6 bases from V and 4 bases from J, with 15 bases between. The CDR3 nucleotides read TGTGCCAGCAGGCACCGGGACGGAGCCACCGGGGAGCTGTTTTTT. This sequence encodes CASRHRDGATGELFF. Filled out from reference TRBV2 and TRBJ2-2, the complete variable domain reads EPEVTQTPSHQVTQMGQEVILRCVPISNHLYFYWYRQILGQKVEFLVSFYNNEISEKSEIFDDQFSVERPDGSNFTLKIRSTKLEDSAMYFCASRHRDGATGELFFGEGSRLTVL.

This clonotype was observed many times. The chain links TRBV18 to TRBJ1-1; TRBD1 agrees at 7 bases. The CDR3 covers 14 residues. The ends lost 2 bases at V and 8 bases at J; junction bases unmatched: 8. CDR1 is KGHSH, CDR2 LQKENI, per germline. Written as DNA, the CDR3 is TGTGCCAGCTCACCAATCAGCGGGGGACAGGAAGCTTTCTTT. It codes for CASSPISGGQEAFF.

This clonotype was seen a handful of times. V usage is TRBV6-6 and J usage is TRBJ2-4, with 7 bases lining up with TRBD1. Germline V lookup: CDR1 MNHNY, CDR2 SVGAGI (reference sequence). The CDR3 covers 17 residues. V lost 7 bases and J lost 2; bases outside the gene matches: 14. This CDR3 reads CASNAGQAPRPKNIQYF. The DNA for the CDR3 is TGTGCCAGCAATGCCGGACAGGCTCCACGGCCCAAAAACATTCAGTACTTC.

Ten or more counts support this clonotype. The V gene is TRBV2, the J gene TRBJ2-7, with TRBD1 matching over 7 bases. Germline CDR1 SNHLY, CDR2 FYNNEI. The CDR3 length is 12 residues. Trimming removed 4 bases from V and 3 bases from J; junction bases left unmatched: 0. CDR3 protein: CASSGQGYEQYF. CDR3 coding DNA: TGTGCCAGCAGTGGACAGGGCTACGAGCAGTACTTC.

This clonotype was counted ten times or more. The genes are TRBV27 and TRBJ2-2; a possible D gene is TRBD2 (5 bases). This CDR3 has 15 amino acids. The germline gives CDR1 MNHEY, CDR2 SMNVEV (reference sequence). Trimming stripped 4 bases from V and 3 bases from J, with 12 bases between. The CDR3 sequence: CASSSRAEYTGELFF. The DNA for the CDR3 is TGTGCCAGCAGTTCGAGGGCCGAGTACACCGGGGAGCTGTTTTTT.

The genes are TRBV30 and TRBJ2-1, with 9 bases aligning to TRBD2. Germline loops: CDR1 GTSNPN, CDR2 SVGIG (reference sequence). V was pared by 7 bases and J by 1 base, with 11 bases of the junction left unmatched. This CDR3 region has 16 residues. Here the CDR3 reads CASYGAGGPSYNEQFF. In nucleotides, the CDR3 is TGTGCCTCCTATGGGGCGGGAGGGCCGTCCTACAATGAGCAGTTCTTC.

This clonotype appeared many times. One end of the junction varies from germline; a read error may be responsible. The J gene is TRBJ1-3, the V gene TRBV20-1, with TRBD1 as a possible D gene (6 bases). The CDR3 is made up of 15 amino acids. Germline V gives CDR1 DFQATT, CDR2 SNEGSKA (reference sequence). CDR3 in DNA: TGCAGTGCCAGAGGGGGTCCGGGCTCTGGAAACACCATATATTTT. Protein sequence: CSARGGPGSGNTIYF.

This clonotype was seen repeatedly, ten times or more. The chain links TRBV30 to TRBJ1-2, with D hard to call. Between the trimmed V and J ends, which lost 4 bases and 4 bases, there was a span of 19 bases. The CDR3 is 15 amino acids. Per germline, CDR1 GTSNPN and CDR2 SVGIG (reference sequence). CDR3 sequence (DNA): TGTGCCTGGAAGCAGGTGTACCCCCAATTCTATGGCTACACCTTC. Translating gives CAWKQVYPQFYGYTF.

The chain carries TRBV12-3 or TRBV12-4 and TRBJ1-1, with no clear D. Trimming cost V 3 bases and J 1 base, with 9 bases left between them. This CDR3 spans 14 amino acids. CDR3 DNA: TGTGCCAGCAGTTTGGCCAGCCCGAACACTGAAGCTTTCTTT. It specifies CASSLASPNTEAFF.

The table lists this clonotype with many counts. The rearrangement links TRBV5-1 to TRBJ2-7; either TRBD1 or TRBD2 may fit D (7 bases each). The CDR3 is 13 residues long. V lost 5 bases and J lost 7, with 16 bases in between. The germline V gene encodes CDR1 SGHRS and CDR2 YFSETQ. The CDR3 here is CASRTGTAGEQYF. The CDR3 DNA reads TGCGCCAGCAGGACTGGGACAGCGGGGGAGCAGTACTTC.

J is TRBJ2-7 and V is TRBV18; possible D gene TRBD1, 5 bases. The CDR3 loop spans 15 amino acids. Per the germline V gene, CDR1 is KGHSH and CDR2 is LQKENI. The V end lost 3 bases, the J end lost 3 bases, and 15 bases lay between the germline ends. The chain's CDR3 is CASSPTQGPVYEQYF. The CDR3 nucleotides read TGTGCCAGCTCACCGACGCAGGGTCCCGTCTACGAGCAGTACTTC.